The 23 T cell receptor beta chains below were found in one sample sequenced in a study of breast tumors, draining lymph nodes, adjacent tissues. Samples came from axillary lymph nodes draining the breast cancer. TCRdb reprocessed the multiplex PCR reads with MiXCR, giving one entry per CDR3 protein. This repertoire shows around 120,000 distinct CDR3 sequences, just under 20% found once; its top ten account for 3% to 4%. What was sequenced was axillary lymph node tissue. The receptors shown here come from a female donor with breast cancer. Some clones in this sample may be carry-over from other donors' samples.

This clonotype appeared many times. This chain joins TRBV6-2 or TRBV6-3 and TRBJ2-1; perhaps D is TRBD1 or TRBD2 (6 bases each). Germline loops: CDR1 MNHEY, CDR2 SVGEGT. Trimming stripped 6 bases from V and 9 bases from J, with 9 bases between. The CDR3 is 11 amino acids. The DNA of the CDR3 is TGTGCCAGCAGGCGGGACACTGAGCAGTTCTTC. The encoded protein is CASRRDTEQFF.

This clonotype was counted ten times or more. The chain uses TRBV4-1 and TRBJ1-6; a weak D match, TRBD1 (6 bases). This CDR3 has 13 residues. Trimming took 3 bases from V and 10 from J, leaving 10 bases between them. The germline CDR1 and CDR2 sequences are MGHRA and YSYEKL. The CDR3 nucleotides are TGCGCCAGCAGCCAGGGGGGCCGGTCACCCCTCCACTTT. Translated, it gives CASSQGGRSPLHF.

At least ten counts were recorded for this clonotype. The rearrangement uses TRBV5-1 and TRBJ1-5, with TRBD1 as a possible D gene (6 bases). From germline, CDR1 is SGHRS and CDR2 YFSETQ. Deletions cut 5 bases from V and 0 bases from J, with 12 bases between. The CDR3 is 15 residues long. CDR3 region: CASRASGDSNQPQHF. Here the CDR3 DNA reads TGCGCCAGCAGGGCCTCAGGGGATAGCAATCAGCCCCAGCATTTT.

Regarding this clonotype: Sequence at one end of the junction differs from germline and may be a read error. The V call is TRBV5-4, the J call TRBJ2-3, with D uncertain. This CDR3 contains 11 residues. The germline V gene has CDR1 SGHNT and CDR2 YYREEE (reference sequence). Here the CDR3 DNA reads TGTGCCAGCAGCTCTCAGAGGACGCAGTATTTC. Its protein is CASSSQRTQYF.

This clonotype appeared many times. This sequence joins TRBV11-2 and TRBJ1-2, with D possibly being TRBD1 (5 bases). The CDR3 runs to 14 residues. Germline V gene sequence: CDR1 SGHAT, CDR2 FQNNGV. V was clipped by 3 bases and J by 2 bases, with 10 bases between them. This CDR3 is CASSLNRMNYGYTF. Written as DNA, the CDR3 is TGTGCCAGCAGCTTGAACAGGATGAACTATGGCTACACCTTC.

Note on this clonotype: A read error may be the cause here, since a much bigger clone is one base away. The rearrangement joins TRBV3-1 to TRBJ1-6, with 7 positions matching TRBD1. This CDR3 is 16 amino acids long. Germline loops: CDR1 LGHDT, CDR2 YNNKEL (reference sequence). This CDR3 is CASSPTGANYNSPLRF. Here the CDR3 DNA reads TGTGCCAGCAGCCCAACAGGGGCCAACTATAATTCACCCCTCCGCTTT.

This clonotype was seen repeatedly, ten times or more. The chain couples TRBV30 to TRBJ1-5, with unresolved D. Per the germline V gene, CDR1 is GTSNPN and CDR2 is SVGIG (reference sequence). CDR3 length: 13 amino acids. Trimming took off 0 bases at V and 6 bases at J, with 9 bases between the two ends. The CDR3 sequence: CAWSVSGIQPQHF. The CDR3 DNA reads TGTGCCTGGAGTGTATCGGGTATTCAGCCCCAGCATTTT.

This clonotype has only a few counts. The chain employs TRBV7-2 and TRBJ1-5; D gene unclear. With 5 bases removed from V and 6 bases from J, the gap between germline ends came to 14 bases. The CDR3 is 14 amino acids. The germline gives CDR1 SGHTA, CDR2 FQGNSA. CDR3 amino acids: CASSLTGERQPQHF. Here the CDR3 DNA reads TGTGCCAGCAGCCTTACCGGGGAACGTCAGCCCCAGCATTTT.

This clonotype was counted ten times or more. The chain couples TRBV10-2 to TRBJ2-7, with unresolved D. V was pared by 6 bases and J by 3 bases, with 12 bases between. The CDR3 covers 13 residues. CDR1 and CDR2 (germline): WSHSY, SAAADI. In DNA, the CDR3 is TGCGCCAGCAGAGAAGGGAAACTCTACGAGCAGTACTTC. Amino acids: CASREGKLYEQYF.

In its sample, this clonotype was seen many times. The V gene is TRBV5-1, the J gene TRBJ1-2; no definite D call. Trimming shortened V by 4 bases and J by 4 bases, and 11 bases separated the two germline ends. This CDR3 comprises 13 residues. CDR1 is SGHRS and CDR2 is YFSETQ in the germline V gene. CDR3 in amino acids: CASSDVVAYGYTF. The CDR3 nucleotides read TGCGCCAGCAGCGACGTCGTAGCCTATGGCTACACCTTC. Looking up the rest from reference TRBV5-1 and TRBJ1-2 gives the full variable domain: KAGVTQTPRYLIKTRGQQVTLSCSPISGHRSVSWYQQTPGQGLQFLFEYFSETQRNKGNFPGRFSGRQFSNSRSEMNVSTLELGDSALYLCASSDVVAYGYTFGSGTRLTVV.

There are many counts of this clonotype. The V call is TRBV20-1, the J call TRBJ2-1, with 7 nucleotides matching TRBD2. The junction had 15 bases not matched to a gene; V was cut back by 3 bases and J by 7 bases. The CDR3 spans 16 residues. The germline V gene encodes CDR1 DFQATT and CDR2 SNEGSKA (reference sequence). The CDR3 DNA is TGCAGTGCTAGGTCGAGGCGGGAGAGTGGGAATAATGAGCAGTTCTTC. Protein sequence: CSARSRRESGNNEQFF.

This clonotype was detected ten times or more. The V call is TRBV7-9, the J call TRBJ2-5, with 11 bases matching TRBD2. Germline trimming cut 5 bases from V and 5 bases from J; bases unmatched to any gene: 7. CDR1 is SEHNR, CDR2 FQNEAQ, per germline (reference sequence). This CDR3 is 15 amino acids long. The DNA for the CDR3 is TGTGCCAGCAGCAGACTAGCGGGGTATTTGGAGACCCAGTACTTC. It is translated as CASSRLAGYLETQYF.

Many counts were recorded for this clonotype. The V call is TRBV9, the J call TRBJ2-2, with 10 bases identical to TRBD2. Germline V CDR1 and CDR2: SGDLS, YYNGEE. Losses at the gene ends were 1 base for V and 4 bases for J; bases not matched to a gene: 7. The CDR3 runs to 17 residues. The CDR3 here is CASSVSRAGGRTGELFF. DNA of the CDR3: TGTGCCAGCAGCGTAAGTCGAGCGGGAGGGCGCACCGGGGAGCTGTTTTTT.

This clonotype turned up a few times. The CDR3 is CASSQEEGQLYGYTF. The CDR3, as DNA: TGTGCCAGCAGCCAAGAAGAGGGGCAGCTCTATGGCTACACCTTC. The chain carries TRBV3-1 and TRBJ1-2; TRBD1 is a possible D gene (5 bases). CDR1 and CDR2 from the germline V gene are LGHDT and YNNKEL (reference sequence). The CDR3 runs to 15 residues. V lost 0 bases and J 4 bases, leaving 12 bases between the germline ends.

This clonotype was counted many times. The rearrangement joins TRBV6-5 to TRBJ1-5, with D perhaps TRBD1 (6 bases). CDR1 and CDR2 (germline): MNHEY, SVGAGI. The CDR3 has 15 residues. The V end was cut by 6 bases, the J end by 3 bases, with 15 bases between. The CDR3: CASRPTTGFNQPQHF. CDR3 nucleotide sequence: TGTGCCAGCAGACCAACGACAGGATTCAATCAGCCCCAGCATTTT.

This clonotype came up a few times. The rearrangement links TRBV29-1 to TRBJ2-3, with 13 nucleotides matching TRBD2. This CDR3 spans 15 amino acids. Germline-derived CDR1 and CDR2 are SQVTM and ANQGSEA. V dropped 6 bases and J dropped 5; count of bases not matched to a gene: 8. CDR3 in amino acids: CSVKRTSGREDTQYF. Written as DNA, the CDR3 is TGCAGCGTAAAGAGGACTAGCGGGAGAGAAGATACGCAGTATTTT.

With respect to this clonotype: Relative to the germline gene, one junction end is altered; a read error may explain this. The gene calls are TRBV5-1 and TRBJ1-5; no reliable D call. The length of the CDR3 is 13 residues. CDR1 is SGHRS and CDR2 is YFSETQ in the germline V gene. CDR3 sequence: CASSLNGNQPQRF. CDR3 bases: TGCGCCAGCAGCTTGAACGGGAATCAGCCCCAGCGTTTT.

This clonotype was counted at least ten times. The CDR3 region is CASSPPEANDEQYF. The CDR3 DNA is TGTGCCAGCAGCCCCCCGGAAGCGAACGACGAGCAGTACTTC. The chain has TRBV9 and TRBJ2-7; D uncertain. Germline V gene data show CDR1 as SGDLS and CDR2 as YYNGEE. The CDR3 contains 14 residues. The germline V and J ends were trimmed by 4 bases and 5 bases, with 16 bases remaining between them.

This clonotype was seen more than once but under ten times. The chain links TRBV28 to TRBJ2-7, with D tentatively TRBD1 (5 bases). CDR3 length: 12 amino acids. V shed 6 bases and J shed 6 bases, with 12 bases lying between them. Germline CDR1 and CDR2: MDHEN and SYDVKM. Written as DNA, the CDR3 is TGTGCCAGCAGCCGACAGATCTGCGAGCAGTACTTC. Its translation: CASSRQICEQYF.

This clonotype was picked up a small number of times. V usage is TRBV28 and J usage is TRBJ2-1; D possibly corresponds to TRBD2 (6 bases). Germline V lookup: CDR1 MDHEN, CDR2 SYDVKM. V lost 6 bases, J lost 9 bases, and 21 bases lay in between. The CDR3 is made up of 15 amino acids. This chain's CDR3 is CASRTLRDLNGEQFF. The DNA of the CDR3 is TGTGCCAGCAGGACACTCCGGGACTTAAATGGTGAGCAGTTCTTC.

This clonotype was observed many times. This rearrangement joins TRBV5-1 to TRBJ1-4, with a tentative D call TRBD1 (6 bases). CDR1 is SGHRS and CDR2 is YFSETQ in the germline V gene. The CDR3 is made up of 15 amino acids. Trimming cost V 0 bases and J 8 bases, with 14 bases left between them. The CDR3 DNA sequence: TGCGCCAGCAGCTTGGATCCGGGGGCTAGCGAAAAACTGTTTTTT. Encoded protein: CASSLDPGASEKLFF.

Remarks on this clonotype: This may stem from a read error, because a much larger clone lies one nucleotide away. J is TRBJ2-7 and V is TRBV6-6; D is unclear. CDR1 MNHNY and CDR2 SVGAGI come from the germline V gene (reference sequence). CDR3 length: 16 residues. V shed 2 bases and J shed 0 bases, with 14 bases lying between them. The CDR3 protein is CASSYPPTSNSYEQYF. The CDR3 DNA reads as TGTGCCAGCAGTTACCCCCCGACAAGTAACTCCTACGAGCAGTACTTC.

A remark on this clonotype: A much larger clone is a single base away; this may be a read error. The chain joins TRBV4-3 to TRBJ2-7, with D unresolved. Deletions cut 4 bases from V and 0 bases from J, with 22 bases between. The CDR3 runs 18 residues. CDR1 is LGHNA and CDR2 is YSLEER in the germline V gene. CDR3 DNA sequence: TGCGCCAGCAGCCCCCGATCCATAGGTCGACCAAGCTCCTACGAGCAGTACTTC. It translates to CASSPRSIGRPSSYEQYF.